The entry that follows covers one T cell receptor (beta chain) sequence. It has no known antigen specificity. No base quality information exists; no much larger clone differs at one position. This specimen comes from a study of T cell repertoires in cytomegalovirus infection (dated 2019 in TCRdb). With regard to the full study: Peptide stimulations targeted recently identified HLA-C-restricted CMV epitopes, whose presentation resists viral immunomodulation, together with well-studied HLA-B-restricted epitopes. Donor HLA type was relevant to the analysis, as public TCR beta signatures indicated carriage of CMV infection together with the matching HLA type.

The data were produced on an Illumina HiSeq 1500. TCRdb reran the public reads through fastp at Q25 and MiXCR, keeping productive beta chains. Entries are consolidated by CDR3 protein sequence, retaining the most common genes and DNA. The sample table records roughly 500,000 distinct CDR3 sequences; 33% of these occur just once. 15% to 20% of the sample goes to the ten largest clones. This sample's treatment or condition label indicates: in vitro stimulation with specific CMV peptide epitopes to enrich CMV-specific T cells. General findings and caveats noted by the study authors: In both this cohort and an independent roughly 330-donor cohort, the cumulative frequency of public TCR beta family members distinguished carriers of CMV infection plus the relevant HLA type. In the ex vivo response, HLA-C-restricted CMV-specific TCR beta clonotypes were dominant, and in two of eight donors the single most frequent clonotype came from this HLA-C-restricted group.

Reading the germline V gene gives CDR1 MNHEY and CDR2 SVGEGT. Germline trimming: 5 bases from V, 5 bases from J; junction bases outside gene matches: 13. From cysteine to phenylalanine, the CDR3 is 16 amino acids long. Here the CDR3 DNA is all that survives: 48 bases in frame from base 1. Rearrangement joined TRBV6-2 or TRBV6-3 to TRBJ2-3, and 7 junction bases match TRBD2. The sample consisted of cultured PBMCs, taken from culture after CMV antigen stimulation. This TCR was sampled from a human donor in good health (CMV status not recorded). Some clones in this sample may be carry-over from other donors' samples. The DNA sequence is given as TGTGCCAGCAGTGAACCGACCGGGACTATGGGAGATACGCAGTATTTT. Its amino acids are CASSEPTGTMGDTQYF.